A selection of T cell receptor beta chains follows, all from one sample in a study of blood T cell repertoires in COVID-19. The assay was immunoSEQ multiplex PCR, and TCRdb's table has in-frame clones only and misses some. Among about 86,000 clones, around 80% were seen once, and the ten largest hold 1.2%. Source material: peripheral blood. These TCRs come from an elderly woman with acute or convalescent COVID-19. Each CDR3 is given with its conserved first and last residue. Each record gives: J gene, V gene, D gene, clone size, CDR3 length, CDR3 DNA, CDR3 protein. The D gene is left open where the match is weak. Not all rows give a size; the values are once, few, many and, for expanded clones, a class.

j_gene: TRBJ1-2; v_gene: TRBV7-9; d_gene: NA; abundance: NA; len: 13; CDR3nt: TGTGCCAGCAGCCCCGGGGACTACGAGGGCTACACCTTC; CDR3aa: CASSPGDYEGYTF
j_gene: TRBJ1-6; v_gene: TRBV27; d_gene: NA; abundance: NA; len: 18; CDR3nt: TGTGCCAGCAGTCTCTTCTCCCTTAGTAGCTCCTATAATTCACCCCTCCACTTT; CDR3aa: CASSLFSLSSSYNSPLHF
j_gene: TRBJ2-3; v_gene: TRBV2; d_gene: NA; abundance: once; len: 13; CDR3nt: TGTGCCAGCTTCCCCAGTCCGGGTGCATCGCAGTATTTT; CDR3aa: CASFPSPGASQYF
j_gene: TRBJ1-5; v_gene: TRBV28; d_gene: NA; abundance: NA; len: 13; CDR3nt: TGTGCCAGCAGCGGGAGCGGCGGGCAGCCCCAGCATTTT; CDR3aa: CASSGSGGQPQHF
j_gene: TRBJ1-2; v_gene: TRBV19; d_gene: NA; abundance: NA; len: 14; CDR3nt: TGTGCCAGTGCGACTGAGGGTTTTAACTATGGCTACACCTTC; CDR3aa: CASATEGFNYGYTF
j_gene: TRBJ1-5; v_gene: TRBV2; d_gene: NA; abundance: NA; len: 13; CDR3nt: TGTGCCAGCCAAGGTCCAACTCCAGGGGCCCAGCATTTT; CDR3aa: CASQGPTPGAQHF
j_gene: TRBJ2-3; v_gene: TRBV13; d_gene: TRBD1; abundance: NA; len: 13; CDR3nt: TGTGCCAGCCTCAGGGGGCAGGGGGATACGCAGTATTTT; CDR3aa: CASLRGQGDTQYF
j_gene: TRBJ2-7; v_gene: TRBV10-2; d_gene: NA; abundance: few; len: 16; CDR3nt: TGCGCCAGCAGTGAGTCGGGGGGGCTAACCAAGGGGGAGCAGTACTTC; CDR3aa: CASSESGGLTKGEQYF
j_gene: TRBJ2-6; v_gene: TRBV4-2; d_gene: TRBD1; abundance: NA; len: 18; CDR3nt: TGTGCCAGCAGCTCGGCCGGGACAGGGGGCGGTGGGGCCAACGTCCTGACTTTC; CDR3aa: CASSSAGTGGGGANVLTF
j_gene: TRBJ2-7; v_gene: TRBV19; d_gene: NA; abundance: NA; len: 14; CDR3nt: TGTGCCAGTAGTTTGGGCCCCGCAGCCTACGAGCAGTACTTC; CDR3aa: CASSLGPAAYEQYF
j_gene: TRBJ1-6; v_gene: TRBV25-1; d_gene: TRBD1; abundance: NA; len: 16; CDR3nt: TGTGCCAGCAGTGACCCCGGGACAGGGCGAGATTCACCCCTCCACTTT; CDR3aa: CASSDPGTGRDSPLHF
j_gene: TRBJ2-5; v_gene: TRBV28; d_gene: NA; abundance: NA; len: 10; CDR3nt: TGTGCCAGCAGTGCAGGGACCCAGTACTTC; CDR3aa: CASSAGTQYF
j_gene: TRBJ1-6; v_gene: TRBV24-1; d_gene: NA; abundance: NA; len: 14; CDR3nt: TGTGCCACCAGTGGTTACGGGAATAATTCACCCCTCCACTTT; CDR3aa: CATSGYGNNSPLHF
j_gene: TRBJ1-6; v_gene: TRBV29-1; d_gene: TRBD1; abundance: many; len: 12; CDR3nt: TGCAGCGTTGGGGACAGTAATTCACCCCTCCACTTT; CDR3aa: CSVGDSNSPLHF
j_gene: TRBJ1-1; v_gene: TRBV5-1; d_gene: NA; abundance: NA; len: 15; CDR3nt: TGCGCCAGCAGACAGCTACAGCCTATGAACACTGAAGCTTTCTTT; CDR3aa: CASRQLQPMNTEAFF
j_gene: TRBJ2-2; v_gene: TRBV11-2; d_gene: NA; abundance: NA; len: 15; CDR3nt: TGTGCCAGCAGCTTAGTGGTAGCGGTAGCCGGGGAGCTGTTTTTT; CDR3aa: CASSLVVAVAGELFF
j_gene: TRBJ2-5; v_gene: TRBV7-9; d_gene: TRBD2; abundance: few; len: 15; CDR3nt: TGTGCCAGCAGCCTAATAGCGGGAGGTAGAGAGACCCAGTACTTC; CDR3aa: CASSLIAGGRETQYF
j_gene: TRBJ2-5; v_gene: TRBV5-4; d_gene: TRBD2; abundance: NA; len: 14; CDR3nt: TGTGCCAGCAGCGGGACTAGCGGGGAAGAGACCCAGTACTTC; CDR3aa: CASSGTSGEETQYF
j_gene: TRBJ2-3; v_gene: TRBV7-2; d_gene: NA; abundance: NA; len: 16; CDR3nt: TGTGCCAGCAGCTTAGATTGGGCTAGCTTCACAGATACGCAGTATTTT; CDR3aa: CASSLDWASFTDTQYF
j_gene: TRBJ2-5; v_gene: TRBV7-9; d_gene: NA; abundance: once; len: 14; CDR3nt: TGTGCCAGCAGCATCCGACAGGTTCAAGAGACCCAGTACTTC; CDR3aa: CASSIRQVQETQYF
j_gene: TRBJ1-6; v_gene: TRBV6-5; d_gene: NA; abundance: NA; len: 12; CDR3nt: TGTGCCAGCAGGGGGGAGGGCTCACCCCTCCACTTT; CDR3aa: CASRGEGSPLHF
j_gene: TRBJ2-3; v_gene: TRBV24-1; d_gene: NA; abundance: NA; len: 14; CDR3nt: TGTGCCACCAGTGAGCCCTTACCAACCCTAGTGCAGTATTTT; CDR3aa: CATSEPLPTLVQYF
j_gene: TRBJ1-2; v_gene: TRBV10-3; d_gene: TRBD1; abundance: NA; len: 14; CDR3nt: TGTGCCATCAGTGAGTTGACAGGGAACTATGGCTACACCTTC; CDR3aa: CAISELTGNYGYTF
j_gene: TRBJ1-2; v_gene: TRBV5-1; d_gene: NA; abundance: NA; len: 13; CDR3nt: TGCGCCAGCAGCCCGGATGGACTCTATGGCTACACCTTC; CDR3aa: CASSPDGLYGYTF
j_gene: TRBJ2-5; v_gene: TRBV5-1; d_gene: TRBD1; abundance: NA; len: 14; CDR3nt: TGCGCCAGCGGGGTCCAGGGGGCTGGAGAGACCCAGTACTTC; CDR3aa: CASGVQGAGETQYF
j_gene: TRBJ2-2; v_gene: TRBV24-1; d_gene: TRBD2; abundance: NA; len: 15; CDR3nt: TGTGCCACCAGTGATCCGGGGACTAGCGGGGGGGAGCTGTTTTTT; CDR3aa: CATSDPGTSGGELFF
j_gene: TRBJ2-2; v_gene: TRBV5-5; d_gene: NA; abundance: few; len: 15; CDR3nt: TGTGCCAGCAGCCCCGGGCCTCAGGGCACCGGGGAGCTGTTTTTT; CDR3aa: CASSPGPQGTGELFF
j_gene: TRBJ2-7; v_gene: TRBV18; d_gene: TRBD1; abundance: NA; len: 14; CDR3nt: TGTGCCAGCTCACCTTACGGGACAGACTACGAGCAGTACTTC; CDR3aa: CASSPYGTDYEQYF
j_gene: TRBJ2-7; v_gene: TRBV27; d_gene: NA; abundance: NA; len: 13; CDR3nt: TGTGCCAGCAGTTTAGTGAGGGATTACGAGCAGTACTTC; CDR3aa: CASSLVRDYEQYF
j_gene: TRBJ2-5; v_gene: TRBV5-1; d_gene: TRBD2; abundance: NA; len: 15; CDR3nt: TGCGCCAGCAGATCTAGCGGCATCCAGTTAGAGACCCAGTACTTC; CDR3aa: CASRSSGIQLETQYF
j_gene: TRBJ2-3; v_gene: TRBV5-1; d_gene: TRBD2; abundance: NA; len: 16; CDR3nt: TGCGCCAGCAGCTTACCTAGCGGGCAAAGGTTAGATACGCAGTATTTT; CDR3aa: CASSLPSGQRLDTQYF
j_gene: TRBJ2-7; v_gene: TRBV6-5; d_gene: TRBD2; abundance: once; len: 14; CDR3nt: TGTGCCAGCAGTTTCGGGGGGAAAACCTACGAGCAGTACTTC; CDR3aa: CASSFGGKTYEQYF
j_gene: TRBJ2-1; v_gene: TRBV28; d_gene: TRBD2; abundance: NA; len: 14; CDR3nt: TGTGCCAGCAGTGGGACTAGCGGGAGCAATGAGCAGTTCTTC; CDR3aa: CASSGTSGSNEQFF
j_gene: TRBJ2-1; v_gene: TRBV9; d_gene: TRBD2; abundance: NA; len: 16; CDR3nt: TGTGCCAGCAGCACCTCTCTAGCGGGGGGAAACAATGAGCAGTTCTTC; CDR3aa: CASSTSLAGGNNEQFF
j_gene: TRBJ2-7; v_gene: TRBV7-3; d_gene: TRBD2; abundance: NA; len: 15; CDR3nt: TGTGCCAGCAGCTTATCGGCTAGCGGACCCTACGAGCAGTACTTC; CDR3aa: CASSLSASGPYEQYF
j_gene: TRBJ1-6; v_gene: TRBV6-1; d_gene: NA; abundance: once; len: 15; CDR3nt: TGTGCCAGCAGTGAACAGTGGACAACCCATTCACCCCTCCACTTT; CDR3aa: CASSEQWTTHSPLHF
j_gene: TRBJ1-1; v_gene: TRBV28; d_gene: TRBD1; abundance: once; len: 13; CDR3nt: TGTGCCAGCAGTAGACAGGGGAGGGCTGAAGCTTTCTTT; CDR3aa: CASSRQGRAEAFF
j_gene: TRBJ1-1; v_gene: TRBV19; d_gene: TRBD1; abundance: NA; len: 17; CDR3nt: TGTGCCAGTAGTATCCCCTGGCAGGGGGCGACTCTAATACAAGCTTTCTTT; CDR3aa: CASSIPWQGATLIQAFF
j_gene: TRBJ1-2; v_gene: TRBV18; d_gene: NA; abundance: NA; len: 15; CDR3nt: TGTGCCAGCTCACCGGAGGCGTGGGCTAACTATGGCTACACCTTC; CDR3aa: CASSPEAWANYGYTF
j_gene: TRBJ1-1; v_gene: TRBV27; d_gene: NA; abundance: NA; len: 15; CDR3nt: TGTGCCAGCAGTTTATCGAATCCCAGGGTAACTGAAGCTTTCTTT; CDR3aa: CASSLSNPRVTEAFF
j_gene: TRBJ1-2; v_gene: TRBV3-1/TRBV3-2; d_gene: NA; abundance: NA; len: 14; CDR3nt: TGTGCCAGCAGCACCAGGACGGGGAACTATGGCTACACCTTC; CDR3aa: CASSTRTGNYGYTF
j_gene: TRBJ2-7; v_gene: TRBV11-3; d_gene: TRBD1; abundance: NA; len: 12; CDR3nt: TGTGCCAGCAGCTTGGACAGGGGCGAGCAGTACTTC; CDR3aa: CASSLDRGEQYF
j_gene: TRBJ2-2; v_gene: TRBV3-1/TRBV3-2; d_gene: NA; abundance: once; len: 15; CDR3nt: TGTGCCAGCAGCCAAGTAACAGGAGTTGGCGGGGAGCTGTTTTTT; CDR3aa: CASSQVTGVGGELFF
j_gene: TRBJ1-2; v_gene: TRBV11-2; d_gene: TRBD1; abundance: NA; len: 15; CDR3nt: TGTGCCAGCAGAAAGCCGGGACAGCGACTAGATGGCTACACCTTC; CDR3aa: CASRKPGQRLDGYTF
j_gene: TRBJ1-2; v_gene: TRBV3-1/TRBV3-2; d_gene: NA; abundance: NA; len: 14; CDR3nt: TGTGCCAGCAGCTCAGGCGTGTACAACTATGGCTACACCTTC; CDR3aa: CASSSGVYNYGYTF
j_gene: TRBJ2-7; v_gene: TRBV7-2; d_gene: NA; abundance: NA; len: 15; CDR3nt: TGTGCCAGCAGCTTAGCGGCAGGGGCGTCCTACGAGCAGTACTTC; CDR3aa: CASSLAAGASYEQYF
j_gene: TRBJ1-4; v_gene: TRBV6-5; d_gene: TRBD1; abundance: few; len: 13; CDR3nt: TGTGCCAGCAGGCCTGGGACAGTAGAAAAACTGTTTTTT; CDR3aa: CASRPGTVEKLFF
j_gene: TRBJ1-4; v_gene: TRBV28; d_gene: TRBD1; abundance: NA; len: 14; CDR3nt: TGTGCCAGCAGTCGACAGGGATATAATGAAAAACTGTTTTTT; CDR3aa: CASSRQGYNEKLFF
j_gene: TRBJ2-7; v_gene: TRBV20-1; d_gene: NA; abundance: NA; len: 11; CDR3nt: TGCAGTGCGCAGGTTCTGTACGAGCAGTACTTC; CDR3aa: CSAQVLYEQYF
j_gene: TRBJ1-2; v_gene: TRBV5-1; d_gene: NA; abundance: NA; len: 11; CDR3nt: TGCGCCAGCAGCCTGGGCGGGGGCTACACCTTC; CDR3aa: CASSLGGGYTF
j_gene: TRBJ1-2; v_gene: TRBV4-2; d_gene: NA; abundance: NA; len: 15; CDR3nt: TGTGCCAGCAGCCAAGATGCAGGTTCTAACTATGGCTACACCTTC; CDR3aa: CASSQDAGSNYGYTF
j_gene: TRBJ2-5; v_gene: TRBV5-1; d_gene: TRBD1; abundance: NA; len: 14; CDR3nt: TGCGCCAGCAGCTTGGGACAGGGTATAGAGACCCAGTACTTC; CDR3aa: CASSLGQGIETQYF
j_gene: TRBJ2-5; v_gene: TRBV3-1/TRBV3-2; d_gene: NA; abundance: NA; len: 13; CDR3nt: TGTGCCAGCAGCCCGCCGGGGGTAGAGACCCAGTACTTC; CDR3aa: CASSPPGVETQYF
j_gene: TRBJ2-7; v_gene: TRBV11-1; d_gene: NA; abundance: NA; len: 14; CDR3nt: TGTGCCAGCAGCATGGCAGGATTGTCCTACGAGCAGTACTTC; CDR3aa: CASSMAGLSYEQYF
j_gene: TRBJ2-2; v_gene: TRBV2; d_gene: TRBD2; abundance: NA; len: 17; CDR3nt: TGTGCCAGCACCTTGATAGGTGGCGGGGGATACACCGGGGAGCTGTTTTTT; CDR3aa: CASTLIGGGGYTGELFF
j_gene: TRBJ1-6; v_gene: TRBV5-1; d_gene: TRBD1; abundance: NA; len: 16; CDR3nt: TGCGCCAGCAGCTTGTTCCCAGGGGGCAATAATTCACCCCTCCACTTT; CDR3aa: CASSLFPGGNNSPLHF
j_gene: TRBJ2-2; v_gene: TRBV2; d_gene: NA; abundance: NA; len: 12; CDR3nt: TGTGCCAGCAACTTAGGGGTCGGGGAGCTGTTTTTT; CDR3aa: CASNLGVGELFF
j_gene: TRBJ2-7; v_gene: TRBV5-1; d_gene: TRBD2; abundance: few; len: 15; CDR3nt: TGCGCCAGCAGCTTTTATAGCGGGAGCCCGTACGAGCAGTACTTC; CDR3aa: CASSFYSGSPYEQYF
j_gene: TRBJ2-5; v_gene: TRBV29-1; d_gene: TRBD2; abundance: NA; len: 16; CDR3nt: TGCAGCGTTGCAGGGACTAGCGGGGGGAGAGTGGAGACCCAGTACTTC; CDR3aa: CSVAGTSGGRVETQYF